The clone carrying this T cell receptor beta chain was counted a single time. Its antigen is not identified. The sample originates from a study of T cell responses to AZD1222 COVID-19 vaccine. Study results and limitations: Following two doses of AZD1222, Spike-specific TCR breadth and depth rose. Dominant at 160-218 and 743-854, vaccine-associated CD4 TCRs also spanned spike. AZD1222 recipients seropositive at baseline numbered only 5 or 6.

Germline V gene data show CDR1 as WSHSY and CDR2 as SAAADI. The V gene lost 3 bases and the J gene lost 4 bases, with 15 bases spanning the gap. The CDR3 is made up of 15 amino acids. TCRdb's copy holds only in-frame clones and misses some; the assay was immunoSEQ multiplex PCR. The sample includes about 97,000 clones, about 90% of them seen just once. The sample here was peripheral blood, taken on day 0 of AZD1222 vaccination. The receptor comes from an adult in good health. The chain recombines TRBV10-2 with TRBJ1-1; no definite D call. CDR3 DNA sequence: TGCGCCAGCAGTGAAAGGGTCTACCTGACCACTGAAGCTTTCTTT. This sequence encodes CASSERVYLTTEAFF.